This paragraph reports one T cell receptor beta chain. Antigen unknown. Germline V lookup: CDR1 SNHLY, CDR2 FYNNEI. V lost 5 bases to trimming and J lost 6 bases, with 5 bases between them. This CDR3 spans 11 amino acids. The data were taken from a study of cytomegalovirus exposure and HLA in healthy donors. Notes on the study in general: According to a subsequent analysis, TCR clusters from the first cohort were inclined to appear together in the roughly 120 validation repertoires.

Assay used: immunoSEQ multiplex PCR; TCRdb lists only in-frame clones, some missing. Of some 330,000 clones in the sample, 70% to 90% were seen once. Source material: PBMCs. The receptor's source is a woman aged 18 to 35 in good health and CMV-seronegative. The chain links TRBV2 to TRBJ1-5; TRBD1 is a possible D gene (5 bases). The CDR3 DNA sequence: TGTGCCAGCAGTAGGGGTCAGCCCCAGCATTTT. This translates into CASSRGQPQHF.